The clone carrying this T cell receptor beta chain was recorded once. The entry originates in a study of blood T cell repertoires in COVID-19. In terms of age and location, participants ranged from roughly 18 to 95 years and lived in 24 US areas. Trimming left V 2 bases short and J 2 bases short, with 6 bases between. CDR1 is WSHSY and CDR2 is SAAADI in the germline V gene. The length of the CDR3 is 13 residues. In the source study's methods: Amplification with reference gene primers provided the estimates of nucleated cell counts. TCRdb keeps only in-frame clones here, not all; method: immunoSEQ multiplex PCR. The DNA was the basis for D and trimming; V, J and clone size are from that table. The sample lists roughly 400,000 clones; around nine tenths were seen once.

Sample: PBMCs or T cells enriched from blood (not recorded which). V is TRBV10-2 and J is TRBJ1-2, with D perhaps matching TRBD1 (5 bases). This receptor was identified in a woman in her thirties who had recovered from COVID-19. The CDR3 region has the DNA TGCGCCAGCAGTGAGACAGGAAACTATGGCTACACCTTC. Protein product: CASSETGNYGYTF.